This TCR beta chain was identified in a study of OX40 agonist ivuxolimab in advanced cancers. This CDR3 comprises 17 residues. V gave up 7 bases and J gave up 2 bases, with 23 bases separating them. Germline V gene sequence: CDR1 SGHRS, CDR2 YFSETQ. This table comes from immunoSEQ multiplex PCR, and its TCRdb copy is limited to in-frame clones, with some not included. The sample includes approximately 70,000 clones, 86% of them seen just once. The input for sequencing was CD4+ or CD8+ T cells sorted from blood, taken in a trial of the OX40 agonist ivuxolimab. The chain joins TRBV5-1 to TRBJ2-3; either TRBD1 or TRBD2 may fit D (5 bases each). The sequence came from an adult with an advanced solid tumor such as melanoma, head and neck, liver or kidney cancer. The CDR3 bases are TGCGCCAGCCTAATTCGTCCTGGACGGGGACCCACAGATACGCAGTATTTT. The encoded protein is CASLIRPGRGPTDTQYF.